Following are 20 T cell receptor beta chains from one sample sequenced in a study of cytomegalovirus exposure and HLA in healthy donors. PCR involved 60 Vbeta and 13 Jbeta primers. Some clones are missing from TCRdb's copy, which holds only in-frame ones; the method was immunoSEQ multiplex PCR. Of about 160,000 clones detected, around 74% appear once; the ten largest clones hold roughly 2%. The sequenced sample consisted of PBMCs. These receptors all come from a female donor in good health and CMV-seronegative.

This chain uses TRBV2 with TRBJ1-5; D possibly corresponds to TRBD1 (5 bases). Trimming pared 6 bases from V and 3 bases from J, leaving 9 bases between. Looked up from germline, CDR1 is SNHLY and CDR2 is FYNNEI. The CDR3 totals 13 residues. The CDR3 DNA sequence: TGTGCCAGCAGGCTACAGGACAATCAGCCCCAGCATTTT. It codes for CASRLQDNQPQHF. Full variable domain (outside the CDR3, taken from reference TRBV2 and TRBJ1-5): EPEVTQTPSHQVTQMGQEVILRCVPISNHLYFYWYRQILGQKVEFLVSFYNNEISEKSEIFDDQFSVERPDGSNFTLKIRSTKLEDSAMYFCASRLQDNQPQHFGDGTRLSIL.

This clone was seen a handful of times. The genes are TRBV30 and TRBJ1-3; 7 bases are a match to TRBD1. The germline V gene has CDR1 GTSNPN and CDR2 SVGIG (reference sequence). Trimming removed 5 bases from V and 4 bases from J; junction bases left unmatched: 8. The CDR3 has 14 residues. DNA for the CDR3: TGTGCCTGGGGGGACGCCAGGGGGGGAAACACCATATATTTT. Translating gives CAWGDARGGNTIYF.

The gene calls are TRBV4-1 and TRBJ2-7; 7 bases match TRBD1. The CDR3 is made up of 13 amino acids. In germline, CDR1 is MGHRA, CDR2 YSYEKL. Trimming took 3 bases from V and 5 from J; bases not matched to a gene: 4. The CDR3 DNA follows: TGCGCCAGCAGCCATGACAGGGTAAACGAGCAGTACTTC. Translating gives CASSHDRVNEQYF.

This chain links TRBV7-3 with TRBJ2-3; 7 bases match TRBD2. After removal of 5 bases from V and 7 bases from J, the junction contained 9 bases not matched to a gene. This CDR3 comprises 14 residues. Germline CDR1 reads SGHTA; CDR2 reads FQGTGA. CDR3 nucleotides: TGTGCCAGCAGCCCCACCTGGGAGGGGAATACGCAGTATTTT. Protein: CASSPTWEGNTQYF.

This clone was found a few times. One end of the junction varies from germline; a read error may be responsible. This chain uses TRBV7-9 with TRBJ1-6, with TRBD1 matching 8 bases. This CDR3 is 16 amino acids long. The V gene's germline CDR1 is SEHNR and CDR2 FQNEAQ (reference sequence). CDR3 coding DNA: TGTTCCAGCAGCCCGGGGACAGGTGAAAATAATTCACCCCTCCACTTT. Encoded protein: CSSSPGTGENNSPLHF. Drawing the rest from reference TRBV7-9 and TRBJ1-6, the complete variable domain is DTGVSQNPRHKITKRGQNVTFRCDPISEHNRLYWYRQTLGQGPEFLTYFQNEAQLEKSRLLSDRFSAERPKGSFSTLEIQRTEQGDSAMYLCSSSPGTGENNSPLHFGNGTRLTVT.

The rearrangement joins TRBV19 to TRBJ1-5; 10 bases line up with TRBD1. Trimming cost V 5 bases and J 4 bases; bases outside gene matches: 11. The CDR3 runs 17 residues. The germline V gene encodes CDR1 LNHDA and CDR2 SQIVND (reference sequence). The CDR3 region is CASSVRDRGGSNQPQHF. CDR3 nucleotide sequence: TGTGCCAGTAGTGTCCGGGACAGGGGTGGAAGTAATCAGCCCCAGCATTTT. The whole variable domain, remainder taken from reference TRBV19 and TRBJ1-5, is DGGITQSPKYLFRKEGQNVTLSCEQNLNHDAMYWYRQDPGQGLRLIYYSQIVNDFQKGDIAEGYSVSREKKESFPLTVTSAQKNPTAFYLCASSVRDRGGSNQPQHFGDGTRLSIL.

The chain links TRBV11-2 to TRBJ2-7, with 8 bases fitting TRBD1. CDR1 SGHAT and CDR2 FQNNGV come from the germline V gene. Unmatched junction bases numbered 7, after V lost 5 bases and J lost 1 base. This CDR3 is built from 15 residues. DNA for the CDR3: TGTGCCAGCAGCCCGATGACAGGGGTGTCCTACGAGCAGTACTTC. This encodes CASSPMTGVSYEQYF.

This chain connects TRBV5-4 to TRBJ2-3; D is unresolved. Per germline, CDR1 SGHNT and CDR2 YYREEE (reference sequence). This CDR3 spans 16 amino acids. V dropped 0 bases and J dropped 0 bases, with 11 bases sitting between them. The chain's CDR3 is CASSLVAASSTDTQYF. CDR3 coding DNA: TGTGCCAGCAGCTTGGTTGCGGCTTCTAGCACAGATACGCAGTATTTT.

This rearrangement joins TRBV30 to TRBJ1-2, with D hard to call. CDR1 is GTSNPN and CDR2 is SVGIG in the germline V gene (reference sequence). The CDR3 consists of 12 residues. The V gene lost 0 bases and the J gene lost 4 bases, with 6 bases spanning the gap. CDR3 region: CAWSVPGYGYTF. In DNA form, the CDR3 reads TGTGCCTGGAGTGTACCAGGCTATGGCTACACCTTC.

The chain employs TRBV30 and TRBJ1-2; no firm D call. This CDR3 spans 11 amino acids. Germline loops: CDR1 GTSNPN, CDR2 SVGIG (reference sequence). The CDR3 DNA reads TGTGCAGCATCCCCCCCATATGGCTACACCTTC. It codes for CAASPPYGYTF. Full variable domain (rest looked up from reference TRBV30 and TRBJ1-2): SQTIHQWPATLVQPVGSPLSLECTVEGTSNPNLYWYRQAAGRGLQLLFYSVGIGQISSEVPQNLSASRPQDRQFILSSKKLLLSDSGFYLCAASPPYGYTFGSGTRLTVV.

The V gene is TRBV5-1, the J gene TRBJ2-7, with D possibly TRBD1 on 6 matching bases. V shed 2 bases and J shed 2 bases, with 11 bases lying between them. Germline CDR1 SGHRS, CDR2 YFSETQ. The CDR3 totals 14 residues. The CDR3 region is CASSLQGITYEQYF. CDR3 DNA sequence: TGCGCCAGCAGCTTACAGGGTATCACCTACGAGCAGTACTTC.

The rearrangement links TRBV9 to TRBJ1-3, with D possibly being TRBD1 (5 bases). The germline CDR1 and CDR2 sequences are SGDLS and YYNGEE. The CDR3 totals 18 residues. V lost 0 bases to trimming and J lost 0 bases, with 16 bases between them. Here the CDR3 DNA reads TGTGCCAGCAGCGTAGGGTTAACACGACAGAACTCTGGAAACACCATATATTTT. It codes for CASSVGLTRQNSGNTIYF.

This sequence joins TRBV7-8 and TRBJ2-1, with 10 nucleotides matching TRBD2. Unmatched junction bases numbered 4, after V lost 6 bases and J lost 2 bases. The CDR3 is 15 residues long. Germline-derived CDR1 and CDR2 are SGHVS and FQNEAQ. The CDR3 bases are TGTGCCAGCAGTCAAGCGGGGGGGACCTACAATGAGCAGTTCTTC. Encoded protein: CASSQAGGTYNEQFF.

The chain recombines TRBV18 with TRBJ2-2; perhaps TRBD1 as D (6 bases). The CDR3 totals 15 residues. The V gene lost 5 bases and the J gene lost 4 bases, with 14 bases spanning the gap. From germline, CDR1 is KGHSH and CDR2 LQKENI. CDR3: CASSTIQGSTGELFF. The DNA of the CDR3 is TGTGCCAGCTCAACCATACAGGGAAGCACCGGGGAGCTGTTTTTT.

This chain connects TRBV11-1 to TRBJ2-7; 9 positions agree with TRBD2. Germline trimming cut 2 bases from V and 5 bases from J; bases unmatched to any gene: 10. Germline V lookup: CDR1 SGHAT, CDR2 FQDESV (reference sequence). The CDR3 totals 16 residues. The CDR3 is CASSLYSQREVDEQYF. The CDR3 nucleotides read TGTGCCAGCAGCTTATACTCCCAGCGGGAGGTTGACGAGCAGTACTTC.

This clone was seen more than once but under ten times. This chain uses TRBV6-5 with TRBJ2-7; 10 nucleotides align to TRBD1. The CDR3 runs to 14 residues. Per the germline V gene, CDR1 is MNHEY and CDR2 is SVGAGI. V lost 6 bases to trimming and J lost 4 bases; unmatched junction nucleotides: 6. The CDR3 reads CASRIGTGAYEQYF. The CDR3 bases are TGTGCCAGCAGAATAGGGACAGGGGCGTACGAGCAGTACTTC.

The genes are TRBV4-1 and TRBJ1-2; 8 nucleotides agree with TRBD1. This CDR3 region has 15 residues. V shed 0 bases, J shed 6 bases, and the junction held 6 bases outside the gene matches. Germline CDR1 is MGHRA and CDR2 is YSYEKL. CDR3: CASSQDNGRGHGYTF. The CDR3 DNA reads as TGCGCCAGCAGCCAAGATAATGGCAGGGGGCATGGCTACACCTTC.

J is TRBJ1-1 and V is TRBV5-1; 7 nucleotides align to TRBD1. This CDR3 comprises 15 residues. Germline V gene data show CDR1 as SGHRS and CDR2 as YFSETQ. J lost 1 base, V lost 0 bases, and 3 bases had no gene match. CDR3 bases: TGCGCCAGCAGCTTGGTACAGGGGACGAACACTGAAGCTTTCTTT. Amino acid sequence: CASSLVQGTNTEAFF.

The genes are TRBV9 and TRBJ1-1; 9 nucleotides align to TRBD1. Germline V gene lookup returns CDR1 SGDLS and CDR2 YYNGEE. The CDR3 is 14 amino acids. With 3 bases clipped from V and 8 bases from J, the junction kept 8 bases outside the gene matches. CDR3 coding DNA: TGTGCCAGCAGCGCGGGACAGGGAAATTACGAAGCTTTCTTT. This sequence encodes CASSAGQGNYEAFF.

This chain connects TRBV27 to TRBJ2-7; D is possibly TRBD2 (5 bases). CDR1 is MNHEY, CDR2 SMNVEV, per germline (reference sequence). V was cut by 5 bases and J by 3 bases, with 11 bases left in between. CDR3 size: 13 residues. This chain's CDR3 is CASSIGMGYEQYF. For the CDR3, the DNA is TGTGCCAGCAGTATCGGGATGGGCTACGAGCAGTACTTC.